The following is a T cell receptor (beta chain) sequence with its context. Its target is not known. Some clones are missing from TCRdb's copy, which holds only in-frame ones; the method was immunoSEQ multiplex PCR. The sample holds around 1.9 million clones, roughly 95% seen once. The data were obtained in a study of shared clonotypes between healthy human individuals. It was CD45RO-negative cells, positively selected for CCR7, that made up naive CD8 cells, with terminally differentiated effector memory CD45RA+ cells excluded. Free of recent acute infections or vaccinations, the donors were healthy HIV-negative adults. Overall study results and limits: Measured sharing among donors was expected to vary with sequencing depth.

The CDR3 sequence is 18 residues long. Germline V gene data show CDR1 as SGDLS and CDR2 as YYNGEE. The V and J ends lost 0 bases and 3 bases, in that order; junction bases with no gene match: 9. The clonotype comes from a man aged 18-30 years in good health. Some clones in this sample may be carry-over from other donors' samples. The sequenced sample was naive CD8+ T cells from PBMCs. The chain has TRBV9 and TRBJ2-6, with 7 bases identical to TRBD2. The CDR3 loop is CASSVVEAGMLGANVLTF. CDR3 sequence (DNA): TGTGCCAGCAGCGTAGTGGAAGCGGGAATGCTTGGGGCCAACGTCCTGACTTTC. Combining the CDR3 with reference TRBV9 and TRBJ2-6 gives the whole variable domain DSGVTQTPKHLITATGQRVTLRCSPRSGDLSVYWYQQSLDQGLQFLIQYYNGEERAKGNILERFSAQQFPDLHSELNLSSLELGDSALYFCASSVVEAGMLGANVLTFGAGSRLTVL.